Following are 20 T cell receptor beta chains from one sample sequenced in a study of blood T cell repertoires in COVID-19 (TCRdb year 2020). Library method: the immunoSEQ multiplex PCR assay. TCRdb retrieved this table from immuneACCESS and kept in-frame rearrangements only. Not all clones are present; in checked studies, unresolved V genes account for under half, and no reason is known for the remainder. The sample yields some 500,000 clones; roughly 90% were counted once. The leading ten clones occupy less than 2% of the sample. The sequenced sample was PBMCs or T cells enriched from blood (not recorded which). The receptors here all came from a woman aged 40-49 years who had recovered from COVID-19.

J is TRBJ1-4 and V is TRBV18; D is possibly TRBD1 (5 bases). The germline V gene has CDR1 KGHSH and CDR2 LQKENI. V lost 2 bases and J 5 bases, leaving 12 bases between the germline ends. The CDR3 sequence is 15 residues long. CDR3 DNA: TGTGCCAGCTCACCATTAAACAGGATGAATGAAAAACTGTTTTTT. Its protein is CASSPLNRMNEKLFF. Full variable domain (rest looked up from reference TRBV18 and TRBJ1-4): NAGVMQNPRHLVRRRGQEARLRCSPMKGHSHVYWYRQLPEEGLKFMVYLQKENIIDESGMPKERFSAEFPKEGPSILRIQQVVRGDSAAYFCASSPLNRMNEKLFFGSGTQLSVL.

This clone occurred a few times. The chain links TRBV19 to TRBJ1-5, with 7 bases matching TRBD1. The CDR3 spans 16 residues. V trimming: 5 bases; J trimming: 0 bases; junction bases outside the gene matches: 7. Germline V lookup: CDR1 LNHDA, CDR2 SQIVND (reference sequence). The CDR3 here is CASSHRQGNSNQPQHF. The CDR3 coding sequence is TGTGCCAGTAGTCACAGACAGGGCAATAGCAATCAGCCCCAGCATTTT.

The chain couples TRBV25-1 to TRBJ1-1; 8 bases agree with TRBD1. CDR3 size: 13 residues. The germline V gene has CDR1 MGHDK and CDR2 SYGVNS. The J segment lost 10 bases and the V segment lost 0 bases, leaving 4 bases of the junction unmatched. CDR3 loop: CASSEYQGARAFF. CDR3 coding DNA: TGTGCCAGCAGTGAATATCAGGGGGCGCGAGCTTTCTTT.

A single count supports this clone. This sample includes further DNA sequences coding for the same CDR3. This chain joins TRBV7-2 and TRBJ1-1, with D unresolved. V dropped 4 bases and J dropped 2 bases, with 8 bases sitting between them. The CDR3 spans 13 residues. Germline assignment: CDR1 SGHTA and CDR2 FQGNSA. The DNA for the CDR3 is TGTGCCAGCAGCTCCCAGGCCAACACTGAAGCTTTCTTT. Its protein is CASSSQANTEAFF. Combining the CDR3 with reference TRBV7-2 and TRBJ1-1 gives the whole variable domain GAGVSQSPSNKVTEKGKDVELRCDPISGHTALYWYRQSLGQGLEFLIYFQGNSAPDKSGLPSDRFSAERTGGSVSTLTIQRTQQEDSAVYLCASSSQANTEAFFGQGTRLTVV.

J is TRBJ2-3 and V is TRBV27; 9 nucleotides match TRBD2. Germline values: CDR1 MNHEY, CDR2 SMNVEV (reference sequence). CDR3 length equals 16 residues. The V gene end was trimmed by 7 bases and the J gene end by 5 bases; junction bases not matched to a gene: 13. The DNA for the CDR3 is TGTGCCAGCAACTACCTTGCGGGAGGGCGGGTAGATACGCAGTATTTT. Amino acids: CASNYLAGGRVDTQYF.

V and J are TRBV7-2 and TRBJ2-3; D is undetermined. V was trimmed by 1 base and J by 0 bases, leaving 5 bases between them. Germline CDR1 is SGHTA and CDR2 is FQGNSA. The CDR3 is 14 residues long. In nucleotides, the CDR3 is TGTGCCAGCAGCTTAGACCGGAGCACAGATACGCAGTATTTT. Protein sequence: CASSLDRSTDTQYF.

The V gene is TRBV7-6, the J gene TRBJ2-7, with D possibly being TRBD2 (6 bases). The V gene's germline CDR1 is SGHVS and CDR2 FNYEAQ. The CDR3 contains 14 residues. V dropped 3 bases and J dropped 3 bases, with 12 bases sitting between them. Here the CDR3 reads CASSLGGILYEQYF. CDR3 DNA: TGTGCCAGCAGCTTGGGAGGAATCCTCTACGAGCAGTACTTC. The full variable domain, its missing parts supplied by reference TRBV7-6 and TRBJ2-7, is GAGVSQSPRYKVTKRGQDVALRCDPISGHVSLYWYRQALGQGPEFLTYFNYEAQQDKSGLPNDRFSAERPEGSISTLTIQRTEQRDSAMYRCASSLGGILYEQYFGPGTRLTVT.

The J gene is TRBJ2-2, the V gene TRBV5-6, with 7 bases fitting TRBD2. Germline-derived CDR1 and CDR2 are SGHDT and YYEEEE. The trim removed 0 bases at V and 4 bases at J, leaving 12 bases unmatched. The CDR3 sequence is 18 residues long. The CDR3 protein is CASSLEVGGPGGTGELFF. CDR3 DNA sequence: TGTGCCAGCAGCTTGGAAGTGGGAGGGCCAGGTGGCACCGGGGAGCTGTTTTTT.

This rearrangement joins TRBV15 to TRBJ2-3; 9 bases fit TRBD1. J was trimmed by 1 base and V by 4 bases; bases with no gene match: 6. Germline V gene data show CDR1 as LNHNV and CDR2 as YYDKDF (reference sequence). The CDR3 is made up of 16 amino acids. CDR3 region: CATSKGTGTRTDTQYF. Here the CDR3 DNA reads TGTGCCACCAGCAAGGGGACAGGGACACGCACAGATACGCAGTATTTT. Full variable domain (outside the CDR3, taken from reference TRBV15 and TRBJ2-3): DAMVIQNPRYQVTQFGKPVTLSCSQTLNHNVMYWYQQKSSQAPKLLFHYYDKDFNNEADTPDNFQSRRPNTSFCFLDIRSPGLGDTAMYLCATSKGTGTRTDTQYFGPGTRLTVL.

J is TRBJ1-2 and V is TRBV6-5, with a possible D match to TRBD1 (6 bases). Germline V gene data show CDR1 as MNHEY and CDR2 as SVGAGI. The CDR3 runs to 16 residues. Deletions cut 0 bases from V and 5 bases from J, with 16 bases between. The CDR3 DNA reads TGTGCCAGCAGTTACTCTTGGGGGCCGAGAGGGTATGGCTACACCTTC. Protein sequence: CASSYSWGPRGYGYTF.

The rearrangement joins TRBV12-3 or TRBV12-4 to TRBJ2-1; D remains ambiguous. Trimming stripped 6 bases from V and 9 bases from J, with 12 bases between. This CDR3 contains 12 residues. The CDR3 nucleotides read TGTGCCAGCAGAAAGAGAGGTAGTGAGCAGTTCTTC. Translating it yields CASRKRGSEQFF.

The chain employs TRBV7-2 and TRBJ1-1; D may be TRBD1 (5 bases). CDR1 is SGHTA, CDR2 FQGNSA, per germline. V was cut by 1 base and J by 3 bases, with 15 bases left in between. The CDR3 spans 16 residues. As DNA, the CDR3 is TGTGCCAGCAGCTTAGAGGCAGGGTTGGCGTACACTGAAGCTTTCTTT. It encodes CASSLEAGLAYTEAFF.

The rearrangement uses TRBV2 and TRBJ2-3; 11 positions agree with TRBD2. J lost 4 bases, V lost 6 bases, and 12 bases had no gene match. Germline V CDR1 and CDR2: SNHLY, FYNNEI. The CDR3 runs to 17 residues. In DNA form, the CDR3 reads TGTGCCAGCAGAGCCCGGACTAGCGGGTACAGCTCAGATACGCAGTATTTT. It translates to CASRARTSGYSSDTQYF.

This rearrangement joins TRBV5-6 to TRBJ2-5, with D perhaps matching TRBD1 (5 bases). Germline V gene sequence: CDR1 SGHDT, CDR2 YYEEEE. Trimming took 4 bases from V and 2 from J, leaving 12 bases between them. The CDR3 runs 14 residues. CDR3 nucleotide sequence: TGTGCCAGCAGCCCTTCAGGGTTACAAGAGACCCAGTACTTC. Protein product: CASSPSGLQETQYF. Drawing the rest from reference TRBV5-6 and TRBJ2-5, the complete variable domain is DAGVTQSPTHLIKTRGQQVTLRCSPKSGHDTVSWYQQALGQGPQFIFQYYEEEERQRGNFPDRFSGHQFPNYSSELNVNALLLGDSALYLCASSPSGLQETQYFGPGTRLLVL.

Regarding this clone: This specimen includes other DNA sequences encoding the same CDR3. The genes are TRBV18 and TRBJ2-7; 8 bases map to TRBD1. Germline V gene data show CDR1 as KGHSH and CDR2 as LQKENI. The CDR3 sequence is 14 residues long. J was trimmed by 0 bases and V by 3 bases; bases with no gene match: 1. The CDR3 reads CASSPGTGSYEQYF. Here the CDR3 DNA reads TGTGCCAGCTCACCTGGGACAGGCTCCTACGAGCAGTACTTC.

The chain links TRBV7-9 to TRBJ2-5; perhaps TRBD2 as D (6 bases). CDR3 length: 15 amino acids. Germline lookup yields CDR1 SEHNR and CDR2 FQNEAQ (reference sequence). Trimming removed 2 bases at V and 0 bases at J, with 10 bases between. The CDR3 nucleotides read TGTGCCAGCAGCTTAAAGGCGGGGTACCAAGAGACCCAGTACTTC. Amino acid sequence: CASSLKAGYQETQYF.

V is TRBV11-2 and J is TRBJ1-1; D unclear. This CDR3 is 14 amino acids long. Germline values: CDR1 SGHAT, CDR2 FQNNGV. Trimming took 1 base from V and 3 from J, leaving 9 bases between them. The CDR3 DNA sequence: TGTGCCAGCAGCTTAGTACCCTATGACACTGAAGCTTTCTTT. Its protein product is CASSLVPYDTEAFF. The full variable domain, with the rest looked up from reference TRBV11-2 and TRBJ1-1, is EAGVAQSPRYKIIEKRQSVAFWCNPISGHATLYWYQQILGQGPKLLIQFQNNGVVDDSQLPKDRFSAERLKGVDSTLKIQPAKLEDSAVYLCASSLVPYDTEAFFGQGTRLTVV.

The rearrangement uses TRBV3-1 (or the pseudogene TRBV3-2) and TRBJ2-7; 7 bases agree with TRBD2. The CDR3 is made up of 15 amino acids. CDR1 and CDR2 from the germline V gene are LGHDT and YNNKEL (reference sequence). V gave up 5 bases and J gave up 3 bases; unmatched junction bases: 10. CDR3 bases: TGTGCCAGCAGCAGTATTCCTAGCGGAGACTACGAGCAGTACTTC. Its translation is CASSSIPSGDYEQYF.

The V call is TRBV27, the J call TRBJ2-7, with D perhaps matching TRBD1 (5 bases). Trimming stripped 3 bases from V and 1 base from J, with 10 bases between. This CDR3 is 14 amino acids long. Germline CDR1 reads MNHEY; CDR2 reads SMNVEV (reference sequence). Written as DNA, the CDR3 is TGTGCCAGCAGTTTTAAAGGGGCGTCCTACGAGCAGTACTTC. The encoded protein is CASSFKGASYEQYF.

This chain's CDR3 is CASSWEFSGELFF. The CDR3 DNA sequence: TGTGCCAGCAGCTGGGAGTTTAGCGGGGAGCTGTTTTTT. This chain uses TRBV11-3 with TRBJ2-2; D may be TRBD2 (5 bases). V was pared by 4 bases and J by 7 bases, with 10 bases between. Germline values: CDR1 SGHNT, CDR2 YENEEA. This CDR3 has 13 residues. Complete variable domain (other parts from reference TRBV11-3 and TRBJ2-2): EAGVVQSPRYKIIEKKQPVAFWCNPISGHNTLYWYLQNLGQGPELLIRYENEEAVDDSQLPKDRFSAERLKGVDSTLKIQPAELGDSAVYLCASSWEFSGELFFGEGSRLTVL.